Below are 24 T cell receptor beta chains sequenced from a single sample in a study of cytomegalovirus exposure and HLA in healthy donors. Sequencing used immunoSEQ multiplex PCR; TCRdb keeps in-frame clones, though not all of them. The repertoire includes 100,000 to 150,000 clones, around 86% of them detected once, and nearly 5% sits in the top ten. Sequencing was done on a sample of PBMCs. Receptors originate from a man between 18 and 35 years old in good health and CMV-seronegative.

This chain connects TRBV12-5 to TRBJ2-1, with D uncertain. Trimming left V 6 bases short and J 0 bases short, with 12 bases between. The V gene's germline CDR1 is LGHNT and CDR2 FRNRAP. This CDR3 has 15 amino acids. This chain's CDR3 is CASGHPLASYNEQFF. The CDR3 nucleotides are TGTGCTAGTGGCCACCCCCTGGCCTCCTACAATGAGCAGTTCTTC. Full variable domain (missing parts from reference TRBV12-5 and TRBJ2-1): DARVTQTPRHKVTEMGQEVTMRCQPILGHNTVFWYRQTMMQGLELLAYFRNRAPLDDSGMPKDRFSAEMPDATLATLKIQPSEPRDSAVYFCASGHPLASYNEQFFGPGTRLTVL.

In this sample, this clone turned up once. This chain connects TRBV5-1 to TRBJ2-2; tentatively, D is TRBD2 (6 bases). The CDR3 consists of 14 residues. Germline V gene sequence: CDR1 SGHRS, CDR2 YFSETQ. The V end was cut by 2 bases, the J end by 7 bases, with 12 bases between. CDR3 DNA: TGCGCCAGCAGCTTAGGGAGCGGGCGCGGGGAGCTGTTTTTT. Protein sequence: CASSLGSGRGELFF.

This rearrangement joins TRBV7-9 to TRBJ1-6; D is uncertain. The ends were cut back, 1 base at V and 8 bases at J, with 9 bases in the middle. The CDR3 extends over 14 amino acids. The germline CDR1 and CDR2 sequences are SEHNR and FQNEAQ (reference sequence). The DNA of the CDR3 is TGTGCCAGCAGCTTAGGGACGGGAGATTCACCCCTCCACTTT. Amino acids: CASSLGTGDSPLHF. Looking up the rest from reference TRBV7-9 and TRBJ1-6 gives the full variable domain: DTGVSQNPRHKITKRGQNVTFRCDPISEHNRLYWYRQTLGQGPEFLTYFQNEAQLEKSRLLSDRFSAERPKGSFSTLEIQRTEQGDSAMYLCASSLGTGDSPLHFGNGTRLTVT.

The chain combines TRBV10-3 with TRBJ2-2; 9 bases are a match to TRBD2. V shed 4 bases and J 1 base; nucleotides not matched to a gene: 13. Germline V CDR1 and CDR2: ENHRY, SYGVKD. This CDR3 contains 19 residues. This CDR3 is CAISGVSSGRPLNTGELFF. CDR3 in DNA: TGTGCCATCAGTGGAGTGTCCAGCGGGAGGCCACTGAACACCGGGGAGCTGTTTTTT.

The chain combines TRBV18 with TRBJ2-5; TRBD1 is a possible D gene (6 bases). CDR1 KGHSH and CDR2 LQKENI come from the germline V gene. This CDR3 is built from 14 residues. Trimming stripped 4 bases from V and 5 bases from J, with 14 bases between. The CDR3 loop reads CASSQSQGGETQYF. CDR3 DNA sequence: TGTGCCAGCTCACAGTCACAGGGCGGGGAGACCCAGTACTTC.

V usage is TRBV7-8 and J usage is TRBJ1-6, with D possibly being TRBD1 (6 bases). V lost 7 bases, J lost 8 bases, and 18 bases lay in between. Germline V CDR1 and CDR2: SGHVS, FQNEAQ. The CDR3 is made up of 15 amino acids. The CDR3 DNA follows: TGTGCCAGCACCACAAGTAGGGCAGGGGATTCACCCCTCCACTTT. Its protein product is CASTTSRAGDSPLHF.

In the case of this clone: The junction and the germline gene differ at one end; a read error may be behind it. The chain couples TRBV9 to TRBJ1-4; D is ambiguous. This CDR3 is built from 15 residues. Per the germline V gene, CDR1 is SGDLS and CDR2 is YYNGEE. In DNA, the CDR3 is TGTGCCAGCAGCGTATCGTCCAGGTCTAACGAAAAACTGTTTTTT. It specifies CASSVSSRSNEKLFF.

This clone has more than one count but fewer than ten. The chain joins TRBV30 to TRBJ1-2; D unresolved. The germline V gene encodes CDR1 GTSNPN and CDR2 SVGIG (reference sequence). CDR3 length: 11 amino acids. Trimming stripped 2 bases from V and 8 bases from J, with 9 bases between. CDR3 nucleotides: TGTGCCTGGAGTTCGGGGAGCGGCTACACCTTC. Encoded protein: CAWSSGSGYTF.

J is TRBJ2-7 and V is TRBV5-6; 10 nucleotides align to TRBD1. Germline CDR1 reads SGHDT; CDR2 reads YYEEEE. The J segment lost 2 bases and the V segment lost 2 bases, leaving 4 bases of the junction unmatched. The CDR3 contains 15 residues. Here the CDR3 reads CASSLPGTGAYEQYF. CDR3 bases: TGTGCCAGCAGCTTACCCGGGACAGGGGCCTACGAGCAGTACTTC.

This rearrangement joins TRBV30 to TRBJ2-1; possible D gene TRBD2, 6 bases. Germline CDR1 and CDR2: GTSNPN and SVGIG (reference sequence). The CDR3 sequence is 16 residues long. Trimming stripped 0 bases from V and 0 bases from J, with 12 bases between. This CDR3 reads CAWSVRRGSSYNEQFF. CDR3 coding DNA: TGTGCCTGGAGTGTTCGGCGGGGAAGCTCCTACAATGAGCAGTTCTTC.

This clone was seen once. The chain carries TRBV7-9 and TRBJ1-2; maybe TRBD1 (6 bases). CDR3 length: 13 residues. V was pared by 0 bases and J by 12 bases, with 14 bases between. CDR1 and CDR2 (germline): SEHNR, FQNEAQ (reference sequence). The DNA of the CDR3 is TGTGCCAGCAGCTTAGCAGGGGGAAGGGAACACACCTTC. Encoded protein: CASSLAGGREHTF.

The table lists this clone with a count of one. This chain joins TRBV6-6 and TRBJ2-1, with 10 bases identical to TRBD2. Germline values: CDR1 MNHNY, CDR2 SVGAGI (reference sequence). The CDR3 loop spans 15 amino acids. Trimming removed 0 bases from V and 8 bases from J; junction bases left unmatched: 4. The CDR3, as DNA: TGTGCCAGCAGTTACTCTAGCGGGAGGCACGATGAGCAGTTCTTC. It is translated as CASSYSSGRHDEQFF.

The chain employs TRBV27 and TRBJ2-7, with 8 nucleotides matching TRBD2. J gave up 2 bases and V 2 bases, and 11 bases lay outside the gene matches. Germline loops: CDR1 MNHEY, CDR2 SMNVEV (reference sequence). CDR3 length: 17 amino acids. CDR3 amino acids: CASSLRLGRGDPYEQYF. DNA of the CDR3: TGTGCCAGCAGTTTACGTTTAGGGCGGGGGGACCCCTACGAGCAGTACTTC.

The chain couples TRBV10-3 to TRBJ2-7, with D unclear. CDR3 length equals 13 residues. V was cut by 0 bases and J by 3 bases, with 6 bases left in between. In germline, CDR1 is ENHRY, CDR2 SYGVKD. The DNA of the CDR3 is TGTGCCATCAGTGAGTCAATAGACTACGAGCAGTACTTC. The encoded protein is CAISESIDYEQYF.

The J gene is TRBJ1-5, the V gene TRBV19, with TRBD1 matching 8 bases. J lost 5 bases, V lost 3 bases, and 3 bases had no gene match. The CDR3 runs 14 residues. Germline assignment: CDR1 LNHDA and CDR2 SQIVND (reference sequence). The DNA for the CDR3 is TGTGCCAGTAGTATGAGACAGGGGCATCAGCCCCAGCATTTT. Its translation is CASSMRQGHQPQHF.

This chain links TRBV6-5 with TRBJ1-1; the match to TRBD1 covers 7 bases. CDR1 and CDR2 (germline): MNHEY, SVGAGI. This CDR3 spans 13 amino acids. J gave up 2 bases and V 11 bases, and 8 bases lay outside the gene matches. CDR3 in amino acids: CAVQYRGNTEAFF. Here the CDR3 DNA reads TGTGCCGTACAGTACAGGGGTAACACTGAAGCTTTCTTT.

The chain recombines TRBV6-6 with TRBJ1-5; 7 bases are a match to TRBD1. With V trimmed by 2 bases and J by 1 base, 2 bases remained unmatched. Germline V CDR1 and CDR2: MNHNY, SVGAGI (reference sequence). This CDR3 contains 15 residues. The CDR3 reads CASSYEGASNQPQHF. The CDR3 coding sequence is TGTGCCAGCAGTTACGAGGGGGCAAGCAATCAGCCCCAGCATTTT.

The rearrangement links TRBV14 to TRBJ2-5; possible D gene TRBD2, 5 bases. V was shortened by 0 bases and J by 4 bases, with 12 bases between the two germline ends. Germline assignment: CDR1 SGHDN and CDR2 FVKESK. The CDR3 spans 15 residues. The CDR3 region has the DNA TGTGCCAGCAGCCAAGAACGGGGTAAAGTAGAGACCCAGTACTTC. Residues: CASSQERGKVETQYF.

The chain carries TRBV5-1 and TRBJ1-5; the match to TRBD1 covers 9 bases. Trimming took 4 bases from V and 6 from J; bases not matched to a gene: 8. Germline V gives CDR1 SGHRS, CDR2 YFSETQ. This CDR3 is built from 15 residues. The CDR3 loop is CASSPGQGGAQPQHF. DNA of the CDR3: TGCGCCAGCAGCCCGGGACAGGGTGGTGCTCAGCCCCAGCATTTT.

The chain couples TRBV7-9 to TRBJ1-2, with 9 bases that match TRBD1. Per germline, CDR1 SEHNR and CDR2 FQNEAQ (reference sequence). The V and J ends lost 3 bases and 4 bases, in that order; junction bases with no gene match: 9. This CDR3 has 16 residues. The CDR3 region is CASSLSGTGRGYGYTF. The CDR3 nucleotides read TGTGCCAGCAGCTTGTCCGGGACAGGGAGAGGCTATGGCTACACCTTC. The variable domain in full, with the rest retrieved from reference TRBV7-9 and TRBJ1-2, is DTGVSQNPRHKITKRGQNVTFRCDPISEHNRLYWYRQTLGQGPEFLTYFQNEAQLEKSRLLSDRFSAERPKGSFSTLEIQRTEQGDSAMYLCASSLSGTGRGYGYTFGSGTRLTVV.

V is TRBV6-4 and J is TRBJ2-1, with D maybe TRBD2 (5 bases). Trimming removed 0 bases at V and 5 bases at J, with 5 bases between. The CDR3 consists of 13 residues. Germline CDR1 reads MRHNA; CDR2 reads SNTAGT. Here the CDR3 reads CASSDSSDNEQFF. In nucleotides, the CDR3 is TGTGCCAGCAGTGACTCTAGCGACAATGAGCAGTTCTTC.

The chain links TRBV29-1 to TRBJ2-7, with 8 bases identical to TRBD2. V lost 1 base, J lost 2 bases, and 7 bases stayed unmatched. The CDR3 has 15 residues. CDR1 is SQVTM and CDR2 is ANQGSEA in the germline V gene. CDR3 nucleotide sequence: TGCAGCGTTGAAGGGCTAGCGGGTTCGACCTACGAGCAGTACTTC. As protein: CSVEGLAGSTYEQYF.

V and J are TRBV7-6 and TRBJ2-3, with 12 bases identical to TRBD2. The CDR3 has 18 amino acids. V shed 6 bases, J shed 2 bases, and the junction held 12 bases outside the gene matches. Germline V lookup: CDR1 SGHVS, CDR2 FNYEAQ. The CDR3 sequence is CASRKTLAGGGATDTQYF. For the CDR3, the DNA is TGTGCCAGCAGAAAGACTCTAGCGGGAGGGGGGGCCACAGATACGCAGTATTTT.

CDR3 loop: CASSISGQGRNSPLHF. CDR3 in DNA: TGTGCCAGTAGTATTTCGGGACAGGGGCGGAATTCACCCCTCCACTTT. The genes are TRBV19 and TRBJ1-6; 10 bases fit TRBD1. Germline V gives CDR1 LNHDA, CDR2 SQIVND (reference sequence). The CDR3 totals 16 residues. Losses at the gene ends were 3 bases for V and 7 bases for J; bases not matched to a gene: 6.